This T cell receptor beta chain was found in a study of CD8 T cells in ankylosing spondylitis. In TCRdb, the 5' RACE reads were re-called with MiXCR into one record per CDR3 protein. The data contain some 37,000 distinct CDR3 sequences, more than 15% of them singletons. This clonotype showed up just a few times. V trimming: 9 bases; J trimming: 1 base; junction bases outside the gene matches: 8. The CDR3 covers 14 residues. CDR1 and CDR2 (germline): MRHNA, SNTAGT. The V and J genes are TRBV6-4 and TRBJ1-1; TRBD1 agrees at 7 bases. Sequences were obtained from blood. The sequence was obtained from a male donor with ankylosing spondylitis or in good health (not recorded which). CDR3 bases: TGTGCCAGTCACAGGGGACGGGAGAACACTGAAGCTTTCTTT. Translated: CASHRGRENTEAFF.